This TCR beta chain was sequenced for a study of T cells in Graves' hyperthyroidism and ophthalmopathy. Per the germline V gene, CDR1 is SGHTA and CDR2 is FQGTGA. V was cut by 6 bases and J by 4 bases, with 12 bases left in between. The CDR3 spans 13 residues. What was amplified from RNA transcripts were TCR beta CDR3 regions. Researchers ran a first-round RT-PCR on the TCR CDR3 using the HTBI primer set. MiXCR, applied by TCRdb to the multiplex PCR reads, yields one record per CDR3 protein. The sample includes some 350,000 distinct CDR3 sequences, 15% to 18% seen only once; the top ten take about 30%. In its sample, this clonotype was seen a few times.

J is TRBJ1-1 and V is TRBV7-3, with D tentatively TRBD1 (6 bases). This receptor was identified in a woman under 30 with Graves' hyperthyroidism that later progressed to Graves' ophthalmopathy. The sequenced sample was blood. The CDR3 is CASSPDRSTEAFF. The CDR3 DNA is TGTGCCAGCAGTCCAGACAGGAGCACTGAAGCTTTCTTT.